The 32 T cell receptor beta chains below all came from one sample that was sequenced in a study of CD8+CD57+ T cells in acquired aplastic anemia. The template for TCR beta VDJ and CDR3 sequence profiling was genomic DNA. A single record per CDR3 protein comes from TCRdb applying MiXCR to the reads. This sample has approximately 220,000 distinct CDR3 sequences, with approximately 50% found just once. Only patients with CD8+CD57+ cell expansion on flow cytometry were chosen for sequencing. The sequenced sample was sorted CD4+, CD8+, or CD8+CD57+ T cells (not recorded which) from PBMCs. These receptors were collected from a human donor with aplastic anemia.

This clonotype appeared a few times. The chain carries TRBV2 and TRBJ2-7; D is possibly TRBD2 (5 bases). The J call is in doubt because the DNA end fits TRBJ2-5 better. From germline, CDR1 is SNHLY and CDR2 FYNNEI. The CDR3 sequence is 13 residues long. The CDR3 DNA sequence: TGTGCCAGCAGTCAGAGAGGAGGAGAGACCCAGTACTTC. It yields the protein CASSQRGGETQYF.

This clonotype was recorded at least ten times. J is TRBJ2-5 and V is TRBV30; D perhaps matches TRBD2 (5 bases). The germline V and J ends were trimmed by 4 bases and 5 bases, with 11 bases remaining between them. The CDR3 sequence is 12 residues long. CDR1 is GTSNPN and CDR2 is SVGIG in the germline V gene (reference sequence). CDR3 sequence (DNA): TGTGCCTGGACGCTAGCCGGCGAGACCCAGTACTTC. It translates to CAWTLAGETQYF.

Concerning this clonotype: Its ends do not fully match the called genes, so a read error is possible. The rearrangement uses TRBV10-3 and TRBJ1-6; TRBD1 matches at 11 bases. CDR1 and CDR2 (germline): ENHRY, SYGVKD. CDR3 length: 15 residues. This CDR3 is CASSPDRGLNSPLHF. In nucleotides, the CDR3 is TGTGCCAGCAGTCCGGACAGGGGGCTCAATTCACCCCTCCACTTT.

This clonotype was counted many times. The chain joins TRBV6-6 to TRBJ2-7; D might be TRBD1 (5 bases). This CDR3 has 16 residues. Germline-derived CDR1 and CDR2 are MNHNY and SVGAGI (reference sequence). V lost 1 base and J lost 3, with 16 bases in between. The CDR3 loop is CASSYWGGQEFYEQYF. Here the CDR3 DNA reads TGTGCCAGCAGTTACTGGGGCGGACAAGAGTTCTACGAGCAGTACTTC.

This chain joins TRBV20-1 and TRBJ2-7; TRBD2 aligns across 8 bases. The CDR3 runs 14 residues. V shed 1 base and J 7 bases; nucleotides not matched to a gene: 9. Germline CDR1 reads DFQATT; CDR2 reads SNEGSKA (reference sequence). The CDR3 is CSARVSGGAEEQYF. CDR3 nucleotide sequence: TGCAGTGCTAGAGTCTCCGGGGGGGCGGAAGAGCAGTACTTC.

In regard to this clonotype: A read error may explain this, as a much larger clone is one base away. The rearrangement uses TRBV6-2 or TRBV6-3 and TRBJ1-1; 7 bases line up with TRBD1. The CDR3 consists of 16 residues. Germline CDR1 reads MNHEY; CDR2 reads SVGEGT. The CDR3 reads CASSYSRQGKDTGAFF. The CDR3 bases are TGTGCCAGCAGTTACTCGCGACAGGGAAAGGACACTGGAGCTTTCTTT.

This clonotype was detected once. One junction end does not reproduce the germline sequence, and a read error may be involved. This sequence joins TRBV25-1 and TRBJ1-2, with D possibly being TRBD1 (5 bases). CDR1 MGHDK and CDR2 SYGVNS come from the germline V gene. The CDR3 is made up of 14 amino acids. The CDR3 DNA reads as TGCGCCAGCAGCCAAGACCAGACAGAGTATGGCTACACCTTC. The encoded protein is CASSQDQTEYGYTF.

In this sample, this clonotype turned up many times. The genes are TRBV20-1 and TRBJ2-6; no clear D. The germline gives CDR1 DFQATT, CDR2 SNEGSKA (reference sequence). There are 17 residues in the CDR3. Trimming stripped 2 bases from V and 0 bases from J, with 14 bases between. CDR3 in amino acids: CSARSPPHSSGANVLTF. CDR3 bases: TGCAGTGCTAGAAGTCCCCCCCATAGCTCTGGGGCCAACGTCCTGACTTTC.

This clonotype came up a few times. The chain joins TRBV12-3 or TRBV12-4 to TRBJ1-5; 7 bases are shared with TRBD1. The CDR3 length is 17 residues. V shed 5 bases, J shed 0 bases, and the junction held 10 bases outside the gene matches. The CDR3 loop is CASSHRGPLFSNQPQHF. The CDR3 DNA sequence: TGTGCCAGCAGTCACAGGGGCCCCCTCTTTAGCAATCAGCCCCAGCATTTT.

The V and J genes are TRBV10-3 and TRBJ1-4; D is possibly TRBD1 (5 bases). This CDR3 contains 12 residues. CDR1 and CDR2 (germline): ENHRY, SYGVKD. Trimming removed 3 bases from V and 6 bases from J, with 5 bases in between. CDR3 amino acids: CAISDRDEKLFF. The DNA for the CDR3 is TGTGCCATCAGTGACAGGGATGAAAAACTGTTTTTT.

The sample holds a few counts of this clonotype. The chain is built from TRBV7-2 and TRBJ1-2; weak D call: TRBD1 (5 bases). The CDR3 runs to 13 residues. Germline CDR1 is SGHTA and CDR2 is FQGNSA. The ends were cut back, 6 bases at V and 3 bases at J, with 11 bases in the middle. CDR3 sequence reads: CASRLGTDYGYTF. The CDR3 DNA follows: TGTGCCAGCAGATTGGGGACGGACTATGGCTACACCTTC.

This clonotype was counted a few times. One end of the junction does not line up with germline, which may come from a read error. This chain links TRBV29-1 with TRBJ1-2, with a possible D match to TRBD1 (5 bases). Per germline, CDR1 SQVTM and CDR2 ANQGSEA. The CDR3 spans 11 residues. The CDR3 sequence: CSVEDSHVATF. The CDR3, as DNA: TGCAGCGTCGAAGACAGCCACGTGGCCACCTTC.

In regard to this clonotype: This sequence may be a read error, since a much larger clone differs from it by one base. CDR3 sequence (DNA): TGTGCCAGCAGCTTAGAAAGACAGGGGTTGAGCTCCTGTAATTCACCCCTCCACTTT. It translates to CASSLERQGLSSCNSPLHF. The gene calls are TRBV7-9 and TRBJ1-6, with 8 positions matching TRBD1. CDR1 SEHNR and CDR2 FQNEAQ come from the germline V gene (reference sequence). The CDR3 length is 19 residues.

This clonotype was detected many times. This chain connects TRBV12-3 or TRBV12-4 to TRBJ2-5; no firm D call. The CDR3 contains 13 residues. Trimming removed 3 bases at V and 0 bases at J, with 5 bases between. CDR3 nucleotide sequence: TGTGCCAGCAGTTTGTACAACCAAGAGACCCAGTACTTC. This translates into CASSLYNQETQYF.

The V call is TRBV10-3, the J call TRBJ2-7; 12 bases are a match to TRBD1. Unmatched junction bases numbered 8, after V lost 6 bases and J lost 5 bases. The CDR3 contains 15 residues. The germline CDR1 and CDR2 sequences are ENHRY and SYGVKD. This CDR3 reads CAIRQTGTGGDEQYF. CDR3 nucleotide sequence: TGTGCCATCAGACAAACGGGGACAGGGGGCGACGAGCAGTACTTC.

Of note for this clonotype: The germline gene is not matched at one end of the junction; a read error may be the cause. Written as DNA, the CDR3 is TGTGCCAGCAGCCAAGATAAGGGGAACGCTGAAGCTTTCTTT. This sequence encodes CASSQDKGNAEAFF. The V call is TRBV5-5, the J call TRBJ1-1, with a weak D call TRBD1 (5 bases). The germline gives CDR1 SGHKS, CDR2 YYEKEE (reference sequence). This CDR3 contains 14 residues.

The rearrangement joins TRBV20-1 to TRBJ2-3; the match to TRBD2 covers 8 bases. The CDR3 consists of 16 residues. V dropped 1 base and J dropped 2; count of bases not matched to a gene: 8. Per germline, CDR1 DFQATT and CDR2 SNEGSKA (reference sequence). CDR3 protein: CSARARGGSATDTQYF. The CDR3 DNA is TGCAGTGCTAGAGCCCGGGGGGGGTCTGCCACAGATACGCAGTATTTT.

The J gene is TRBJ2-7, the V gene TRBV12-3 or TRBV12-4; possible D gene TRBD2, 7 bases. The CDR3 covers 16 residues. The DNA of the CDR3 is TGTGCTAGTGGTTTGGTACGAGGGGGGGGGTCCTACGAGCAGTACTTC. As protein: CASGLVRGGGSYEQYF.

The chain employs TRBV2 and TRBJ2-3, with TRBD2 matching 7 bases. CDR3 size: 14 residues. Germline CDR1 and CDR2: SNHLY and FYNNEI. V shed 3 bases and J 4 bases; nucleotides not matched to a gene: 4. Here the CDR3 DNA reads TGTGCCAGCAGTGACGGGGGGAGGGCAGATACGCAGTATTTT. Translating gives CASSDGGRADTQYF.

The chain has TRBV9 and TRBJ1-2; the D is unclear. CDR3 length: 15 amino acids. The V gene lost 4 bases and the J gene lost 8 bases, with 21 bases spanning the gap. Germline assignment: CDR1 SGDLS and CDR2 YYNGEE. The CDR3 here is CASSPHSTRLAGYTF. Written as DNA, the CDR3 is TGTGCCAGCAGCCCGCATTCGACAAGACTAGCGGGCTACACCTTC.

This clonotype has at least ten counts. This chain connects TRBV2 to TRBJ1-6; no clear D gene. V was pared by 3 bases and J by 9 bases, with 3 bases between. Per the germline V gene, CDR1 is SNHLY and CDR2 is FYNNEI. This CDR3 region has 11 residues. Here the CDR3 DNA reads TGTGCCAGCAGTGATGGTTCACCCCTCCACTTT. As protein: CASSDGSPLHF.

Details on this clonotype: A much larger clone differs by one base, so this may be a read error. V and J are TRBV5-8 and TRBJ1-1; D possibly corresponds to TRBD1 (5 bases). Germline V gene data show CDR1 as SGHTS and CDR2 as YDEGEE. This CDR3 has 14 amino acids. In nucleotides, the CDR3 is TGTGCCGGCAGCTTGGCTCAGGGATCTAATGAAGCTTTCTTT. It is translated as CAGSLAQGSNEAFF.

Notes on this clonotype: This may be a read error: a much more frequent sequence differs by one nucleotide. CDR3 sequence: CASSLVAAGTEANVLTF. For the CDR3, the DNA is TGTGCCAGCAGCTTGGTCGCTGCGGGTACTGAGGCCAACGTCCTGACTTTC. This chain links TRBV5-6 with TRBJ2-6; D perhaps matches TRBD2 (5 bases). The germline V gene has CDR1 SGHDT and CDR2 YYEEEE. V shed 0 bases and J shed 6 bases, with 16 bases lying between them. The CDR3 contains 17 residues.

This clonotype has only a few counts. This chain uses TRBV12-3 or TRBV12-4 with TRBJ2-7; a weak D match, TRBD2 (5 bases). V was pared by 2 bases and J by 6 bases, with 14 bases between. The CDR3 totals 14 residues. The CDR3 nucleotides are TGTGCCAGCAGTTTATTTACGGGAATCTCCGAGCAGTACTTC. Translated, it gives CASSLFTGISEQYF.

The J gene is TRBJ2-5, the V gene TRBV19; tentative D call: TRBD1 (5 bases). Per germline, CDR1 LNHDA and CDR2 SQIVND (reference sequence). The CDR3 is 15 residues long. Trimming took off 9 bases at V and 2 bases at J, with 19 bases between the two ends. The CDR3 here is CASSQQTARQETQYF. The CDR3 DNA follows: TGTGCCAGCAGCCAGCAGACAGCGCGACAAGAGACCCAGTACTTC.

The chain carries TRBV2 and TRBJ2-5, with 7 bases that match TRBD2. The V gene end was trimmed by 8 bases and the J gene end by 1 base; junction bases not matched to a gene: 10. Germline CDR1 is SNHLY and CDR2 is FYNNEI. CDR3 length: 15 amino acids. The CDR3 nucleotides are TGTGCCAGCGGACCATACACGGGGGGCCAAGAGACCCAGTACTTC. This sequence encodes CASGPYTGGQETQYF.

This clonotype was detected a few times. The chain has TRBV6-5 and TRBJ1-1, with TRBD1 matching over 9 bases. Per germline, CDR1 MNHEY and CDR2 SVGAGI. The CDR3 is 17 amino acids. Trimming took 6 bases from V and 4 from J; bases not matched to a gene: 15. The CDR3 region has the DNA TGTGCCAGCAGCCTTAGCGGGGGGACAGGGTGGAGCACTGAAGCTTTCTTT. It encodes CASSLSGGTGWSTEAFF.

This chain joins TRBV9 and TRBJ2-7; tentatively, D is TRBD1 (5 bases). V was shortened by 0 bases and J by 6 bases, with 10 bases between the two germline ends. This CDR3 contains 13 residues. The germline V gene has CDR1 SGDLS and CDR2 YYNGEE. For the CDR3, the DNA is TGTGCCAGCAGCGTAGGGACACTTGGCGAGCAGTACTTC. Protein: CASSVGTLGEQYF. Based on the CDR3 plus reference TRBV9 and TRBJ2-7, the full variable domain is DSGVTQTPKHLITATGQRVTLRCSPRSGDLSVYWYQQSLDQGLQFLIQYYNGEERAKGNILERFSAQQFPDLHSELNLSSLELGDSALYFCASSVGTLGEQYFGPGTRLTVT.

This chain connects TRBV7-2 to TRBJ2-5; D perhaps matches TRBD1 (5 bases). V was shortened by 5 bases and J by 5 bases, with 15 bases between the two germline ends. The CDR3 extends over 14 amino acids. The germline V gene encodes CDR1 SGHTA and CDR2 FQGNSA. CDR3 in DNA: TGTGCCAGCAGCAGACCCAGCAGGGCGGAGACCCAGTACTTC. Translated: CASSRPSRAETQYF. The whole variable domain, remainder taken from reference TRBV7-2 and TRBJ2-5, is GAGVSQSPSNKVTEKGKDVELRCDPISGHTALYWYRQSLGQGLEFLIYFQGNSAPDKSGLPSDRFSAERTGGSVSTLTIQRTQQEDSAVYLCASSRPSRAETQYFGPGTRLLVL.

This chain links TRBV7-9 with TRBJ1-1; the D gene is possibly TRBD1 (5 bases). The V gene's germline CDR1 is SEHNR and CDR2 FQNEAQ (reference sequence). With 3 bases removed from V and 10 bases from J, the gap between germline ends came to 12 bases. This CDR3 has 12 amino acids. For the CDR3, the DNA is TGTGCCAGCAGCTTTGGGGACGAGGCAGCTTTCTTT. It codes for CASSFGDEAAFF.

The J gene is TRBJ2-5, the V gene TRBV7-2; no firm D call. The V gene's germline CDR1 is SGHTA and CDR2 FQGNSA. The CDR3 loop spans 14 amino acids. Trimming shortened V by 5 bases and J by 4 bases, and 14 bases separated the two germline ends. CDR3 region: CASSGLGLGETQYF. The CDR3 DNA follows: TGTGCCAGCAGCGGGTTGGGATTGGGAGAGACCCAGTACTTC.

The genes are TRBV2 and TRBJ2-7, with 9 bases that match TRBD1. Trimming at V came to 2 bases and at J to 4 bases, leaving 9 bases not matched to a gene. Germline V gene lookup returns CDR1 SNHLY and CDR2 FYNNEI. This CDR3 spans 16 amino acids. CDR3 bases: TGTGCCAGCAGTGAATACCCCCCGGACAGGGGATACGAGCAGTACTTC. It yields the protein CASSEYPPDRGYEQYF.